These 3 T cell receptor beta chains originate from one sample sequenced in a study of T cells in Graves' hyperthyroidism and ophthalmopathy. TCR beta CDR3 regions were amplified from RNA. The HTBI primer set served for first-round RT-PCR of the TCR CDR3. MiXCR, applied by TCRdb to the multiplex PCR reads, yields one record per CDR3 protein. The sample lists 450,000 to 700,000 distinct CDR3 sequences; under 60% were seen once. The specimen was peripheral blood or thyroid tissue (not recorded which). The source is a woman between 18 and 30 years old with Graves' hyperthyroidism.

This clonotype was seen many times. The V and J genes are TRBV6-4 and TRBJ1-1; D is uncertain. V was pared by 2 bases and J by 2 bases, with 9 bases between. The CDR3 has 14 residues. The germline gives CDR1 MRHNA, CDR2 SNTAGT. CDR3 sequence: CASSDEASNTEAFF. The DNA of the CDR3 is TGTGCCAGCAGTGACGAGGCCAGTAACACTGAAGCTTTCTTT.

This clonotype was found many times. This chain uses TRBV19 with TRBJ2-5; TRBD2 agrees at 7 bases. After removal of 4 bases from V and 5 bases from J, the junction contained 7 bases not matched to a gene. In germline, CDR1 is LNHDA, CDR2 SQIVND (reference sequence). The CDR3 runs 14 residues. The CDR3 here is CASSTTSLYETQYF. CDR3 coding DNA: TGTGCCAGTAGTACGACTAGCCTTTATGAGACCCAGTACTTC. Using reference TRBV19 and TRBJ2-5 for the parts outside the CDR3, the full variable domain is DGGITQSPKYLFRKEGQNVTLSCEQNLNHDAMYWYRQDPGQGLRLIYYSQIVNDFQKGDIAEGYSVSREKKESFPLTVTSAQKNPTAFYLCASSTTSLYETQYFGPGTRLLVL.

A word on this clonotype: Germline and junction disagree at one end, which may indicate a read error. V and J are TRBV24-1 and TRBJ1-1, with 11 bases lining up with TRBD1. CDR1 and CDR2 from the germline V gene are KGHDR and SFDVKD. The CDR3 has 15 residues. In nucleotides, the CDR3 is TGTGCCACCAGTGATCGGGACAGGGGGGACACTGGAGCTTTCTTT. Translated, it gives CATSDRDRGDTGAFF.